This record concerns one TCR beta chain sequence. Trimming cost V 5 bases and J 1 base; bases outside gene matches: 8. Per germline, CDR1 KGHSH and CDR2 LQKENI. The CDR3 runs 16 residues. As originally analysed: From reference gene primer amplification, estimates of nucleated cell counts were derived. Generated by immunoSEQ multiplex PCR, the TCRdb table keeps only in-frame clones and is missing some. Clonal size and the V and J genes are those of that table, whereas D and trimming came from the DNA. The table lists hundreds of thousands of clones, 87% of them singletons, with about 6% in the top ten. The sample originates from a study of blood T cell repertoires in COVID-19.

The sequence came from a woman aged 45 to 65 with COVID-19, enrolled during active disease. The sample was peripheral blood. The chain recombines TRBV18 with TRBJ1-1; 9 bases are a match to TRBD1. CDR3 nucleotide sequence: TGTGCCAGCTCAGCGGGACAGGGAAGGGCGAACACTGAAGCTTTCTTT. Translating gives CASSAGQGRANTEAFF.